This entry lists 24 T cell receptor beta chains sequenced from one sample in a study of OX40 agonist ivuxolimab in advanced cancers. The repertoire was sequenced with immunoSEQ multiplex PCR; TCRdb's copy has only in-frame clones and lacks some. The sample has 65,000 or so clones; over 65% are singletons. The sequencing used CD4+ or CD8+ T cells sorted from blood, collected in a trial of the OX40 agonist ivuxolimab. The source is an adult with an advanced solid tumor such as melanoma, head and neck, liver or kidney cancer.

The J gene is TRBJ1-2, the V gene TRBV4-1; weak D call: TRBD1 (6 bases). CDR1 is MGHRA and CDR2 is YSYEKL in the germline V gene. The CDR3 spans 17 residues. The V gene lost 1 base and the J gene lost 8 bases, with 23 bases spanning the gap. The CDR3 DNA is TGCGCCAGCAGCCAAGCGCCCGTCCCCGGGACATTGGGAGGCTACACCTTC. Amino acids: CASSQAPVPGTLGGYTF.

This sequence joins TRBV5-4 and TRBJ2-3, with TRBD1 identical over 8 bases. The V gene end was trimmed by 4 bases and the J gene end by 6 bases; junction bases not matched to a gene: 19. CDR1 and CDR2 (germline): SGHNT, YYREEE (reference sequence). CDR3 size: 18 residues. The chain's CDR3 is CASSPTARQGRRVDTQYF. CDR3 nucleotide sequence: TGTGCCAGCAGCCCCACGGCCCGACAGGGGCGCCGGGTTGATACGCAGTATTTT. The full variable domain, rest sourced from reference TRBV5-4 and TRBJ2-3, is ETGVTQSPTHLIKTRGQQVTLRCSSQSGHNTVSWYQQALGQGPQFIFQYYREEENGRGNFPPRFSGLQFPNYSSELNVNALELDDSALYLCASSPTARQGRRVDTQYFGPGTRLTVL.

The V call is TRBV19, the J call TRBJ2-2; perhaps D is TRBD1 or TRBD2 (6 bases each). Germline-derived CDR1 and CDR2 are LNHDA and SQIVND (reference sequence). The length of the CDR3 is 16 residues. Trimming stripped 7 bases from V and 3 bases from J, with 18 bases between. The CDR3 DNA sequence: TGTGCCAGTAAACTAGGGGGTGGACTACACACCGGGGAGCTGTTTTTT. This sequence encodes CASKLGGGLHTGELFF.

The chain recombines TRBV7-9 with TRBJ2-2; D remains ambiguous. The CDR3 covers 13 residues. The V end lost 4 bases, the J end lost 3 bases, and 6 bases lay between the germline ends. In germline, CDR1 is SEHNR, CDR2 FQNEAQ (reference sequence). CDR3 in amino acids: CASSSQYTGELFF. The CDR3 DNA reads as TGTGCCAGCAGCTCTCAATACACCGGGGAGCTGTTTTTT.

V usage is TRBV28 and J usage is TRBJ2-7; the D call may be TRBD1 or TRBD2 (6 bases each). Germline V gene data show CDR1 as MDHEN and CDR2 as SYDVKM. This CDR3 comprises 16 residues. V was clipped by 8 bases and J by 3 bases, with 23 bases between them. CDR3 coding DNA: TGTGCCAGCTCACAGGGTCGCGGGACGAAGGACTACGAGCAGTACTTC. It translates to CASSQGRGTKDYEQYF.

The J gene is TRBJ1-2, the V gene TRBV5-4; TRBD1 aligns across 11 bases. V shed 4 bases and J 7 bases; nucleotides not matched to a gene: 6. The CDR3 is 14 residues long. Germline values: CDR1 SGHNT, CDR2 YYREEE (reference sequence). CDR3 in amino acids: CASSPKDRGLGYTF. The CDR3 region has the DNA TGTGCCAGCAGCCCGAAGGACAGGGGGCTTGGCTACACCTTC.

The chain has TRBV4-1 and TRBJ1-4; the match to TRBD1 covers 7 bases. Germline-derived CDR1 and CDR2 are MGHRA and YSYEKL. J was trimmed by 7 bases and V by 1 base; bases with no gene match: 6. The CDR3 contains 15 residues. This chain's CDR3 is CASSQGNRGIEKLFF. DNA for the CDR3: TGCGCCAGCAGCCAAGGGAACAGGGGTATTGAAAAACTGTTTTTT.

As concerns this clone: The junction shows a germline mismatch at one end, possibly a read error. The chain uses TRBV6-1 and TRBJ2-5, with D hard to call. Germline CDR1 reads MNHNS; CDR2 reads SASEGT. The CDR3 is 13 amino acids. CDR3 sequence reads: CASSSLTQATQYF. The CDR3 DNA reads TGTGCCAGCAGTTCCCTGACTCAAGCGACCCAGTACTTC.

This chain uses TRBV29-1 with TRBJ1-1; a possible D gene is TRBD1 (5 bases). The CDR3 totals 14 residues. The V gene's germline CDR1 is SQVTM and CDR2 ANQGSEA. With 4 bases removed from V and 1 base from J, the gap between germline ends came to 13 bases. This CDR3 reads CSVGDGQRNTEAFF. DNA for the CDR3: TGCAGCGTTGGGGACGGACAAAGGAACACTGAAGCTTTCTTT.

The chain couples TRBV6-5 to TRBJ2-5; no firm D call. This CDR3 has 13 residues. From germline, CDR1 is MNHEY and CDR2 SVGAGI. V was pared by 6 bases and J by 3 bases, with 11 bases between. The CDR3 reads CASSRVVEETQYF. DNA for the CDR3: TGTGCCAGCAGCCGGGTAGTGGAAGAGACCCAGTACTTC.

The chain carries TRBV9 and TRBJ2-1; D is uncertain. Looked up from germline, CDR1 is SGDLS and CDR2 is YYNGEE. The CDR3 is 14 amino acids. Trimming shortened V by 0 bases and J by 2 bases, and 6 bases separated the two germline ends. The CDR3 nucleotides read TGTGCCAGCAGCGTAGGATCCCCCTACAATGAGCAGTTCTTC. Translated, it gives CASSVGSPYNEQFF.

The chain employs TRBV30 and TRBJ1-3, with TRBD1 as a possible D gene (5 bases). CDR3 size: 16 residues. Germline CDR1 GTSNPN, CDR2 SVGIG (reference sequence). V lost 1 base and J lost 2, with 15 bases in between. As DNA, the CDR3 is TGTGCCTGGAGTGATGAGGCAGGGCGTCCTGGAAACACCATATATTTT. It specifies CAWSDEAGRPGNTIYF. The full variable domain, completed using reference TRBV30 and TRBJ1-3, is SQTIHQWPATLVQPVGSPLSLECTVEGTSNPNLYWYRQAAGRGLQLLFYSVGIGQISSEVPQNLSASRPQDRQFILSSKKLLLSDSGFYLCAWSDEAGRPGNTIYFGEGSWLTVV.

The J gene is TRBJ2-7, the V gene TRBV10-3; 7 bases map to TRBD1. Looked up from germline, CDR1 is ENHRY and CDR2 is SYGVKD. Losses at the gene ends were 4 bases for V and 4 bases for J; bases not matched to a gene: 7. This CDR3 contains 14 residues. The CDR3 is CAISAWTGAYEQYF. The DNA of the CDR3 is TGTGCCATCAGTGCTTGGACAGGAGCTTACGAGCAGTACTTC.

As DNA, the CDR3 is TGTGCCAGCAGCTTAGATGGGGCCGGGGAGCTGTTTTTT. Translation: CASSLDGAGELFF. This chain joins TRBV7-2 and TRBJ2-2, with D unresolved. Germline loops: CDR1 SGHTA, CDR2 FQGNSA. With 1 base removed from V and 6 bases from J, the gap between germline ends came to 6 bases. This CDR3 comprises 13 residues.

This sequence joins TRBV7-9 and TRBJ2-3; TRBD2 aligns across 7 bases. The CDR3 consists of 15 residues. Per germline, CDR1 SEHNR and CDR2 FQNEAQ (reference sequence). The junction had 1 base not matched to a gene; V was cut back by 0 bases and J by 1 base. CDR3 sequence reads: CASSLALAGTDTQYF. DNA of the CDR3: TGTGCCAGCAGCTTAGCCCTAGCGGGCACAGATACGCAGTATTTT. The variable domain in full, completed from reference TRBV7-9 and TRBJ2-3, reads DTGVSQNPRHKITKRGQNVTFRCDPISEHNRLYWYRQTLGQGPEFLTYFQNEAQLEKSRLLSDRFSAERPKGSFSTLEIQRTEQGDSAMYLCASSLALAGTDTQYFGPGTRLTVL.

Only one count was recorded for this clone. The chain carries TRBV5-5 and TRBJ2-7; D assignment may be TRBD1 or TRBD2 (5 bases each). CDR1 is SGHKS, CDR2 YYEKEE, per germline (reference sequence). The CDR3 totals 15 residues. V lost 0 bases and J 2 bases, leaving 12 bases between the germline ends. The CDR3 nucleotides are TGTGCCAGCAGCTTGGCAGGGATCGGGACCTACGAGCAGTACTTC. It specifies CASSLAGIGTYEQYF.

The rearrangement joins TRBV5-1 to TRBJ1-4; perhaps TRBD1 as D (5 bases). The CDR3 is 15 amino acids. V lost 5 bases and J 6 bases, leaving 17 bases between the germline ends. Per the germline V gene, CDR1 is SGHRS and CDR2 is YFSETQ. The DNA of the CDR3 is TGCGCCAGCAGACCGTCGGGGCAGATCTATGAAAAACTGTTTTTT. This codes for CASRPSGQIYEKLFF. Drawing the rest from reference TRBV5-1 and TRBJ1-4, the complete variable domain is KAGVTQTPRYLIKTRGQQVTLSCSPISGHRSVSWYQQTPGQGLQFLFEYFSETQRNKGNFPGRFSGRQFSNSRSEMNVSTLELGDSALYLCASRPSGQIYEKLFFGSGTQLSVL.

This clone has just a few counts. This chain links TRBV7-2 with TRBJ2-3; D is possibly TRBD2 (5 bases). There are 13 residues in the CDR3. Germline lookup yields CDR1 SGHTA and CDR2 FQGNSA. Trimming removed 9 bases at V and 1 base at J, with 11 bases between. DNA of the CDR3: TGTGCCAGTATGGTTAGCGGCACAGATACGCAGTATTTT. Translated, it gives CASMVSGTDTQYF.

The rearrangement uses TRBV19 and TRBJ1-3, with TRBD1 matching 8 bases. Germline CDR1 reads LNHDA; CDR2 reads SQIVND (reference sequence). The CDR3 runs to 15 residues. Unmatched junction bases numbered 6, after V lost 6 bases and J lost 2 bases. CDR3 loop: CASSPGTGAGNTIYF. The CDR3 coding sequence is TGTGCCAGTAGCCCCGGGACAGGAGCTGGAAACACCATATATTTT. The full variable domain, completed using reference TRBV19 and TRBJ1-3, is DGGITQSPKYLFRKEGQNVTLSCEQNLNHDAMYWYRQDPGQGLRLIYYSQIVNDFQKGDIAEGYSVSREKKESFPLTVTSAQKNPTAFYLCASSPGTGAGNTIYFGEGSWLTVV.

V is TRBV2 and J is TRBJ2-3; 12 nucleotides line up with TRBD2. Losses at the gene ends were 5 bases for V and 3 bases for J; bases not matched to a gene: 3. Looked up from germline, CDR1 is SNHLY and CDR2 is FYNNEI. The CDR3 contains 15 residues. CDR3 coding DNA: TGTGCCAGCAGTTTCCTAGCGGGGGGGACAGATACGCAGTATTTT. This sequence encodes CASSFLAGGTDTQYF.

The chain employs TRBV5-1 and TRBJ2-3; 8 bases are shared with TRBD2. Germline V gives CDR1 SGHRS, CDR2 YFSETQ. The CDR3 is 18 residues long. Trimming took 5 bases from V and 2 from J; bases not matched to a gene: 16. The CDR3 here is CASSLVPAGGNVTDTQYF. Written as DNA, the CDR3 is TGCGCCAGCAGTCTGGTCCCCGCGGGGGGTAATGTCACAGATACGCAGTATTTT.

The rearrangement uses TRBV5-5 and TRBJ1-1; maybe TRBD1 (6 bases). Trimming stripped 0 bases from V and 7 bases from J, with 13 bases between. There are 14 residues in the CDR3. CDR1 is SGHKS, CDR2 YYEKEE, per germline (reference sequence). CDR3 in DNA: TGTGCCAGCAGCTTGGAGGGAGGGGGACTTGAAGCTTTCTTT. Translated, it gives CASSLEGGGLEAFF.

This chain links TRBV18 with TRBJ2-2, with a weak D call TRBD2 (5 bases). The ends were cut back, 3 bases at V and 6 bases at J, with 11 bases in the middle. In germline, CDR1 is KGHSH, CDR2 LQKENI. The CDR3 contains 14 residues. This CDR3 reads CASSPDLWAGELFF. In DNA, the CDR3 is TGTGCCAGCTCACCGGACTTGTGGGCCGGGGAGCTGTTTTTT.

The chain employs TRBV30 and TRBJ2-6; D is uncertain. The V and J ends lost 3 bases and 1 base respectively, with 16 bases between them. Germline loops: CDR1 GTSNPN, CDR2 SVGIG (reference sequence). This CDR3 is built from 17 residues. In nucleotides, the CDR3 is TGTGCCTGGAGCCACTGGGATTCACCTTCTGGGGCCAACGTCCTGACTTTC. Translating gives CAWSHWDSPSGANVLTF.